Shown below are 30 T cell receptor beta chains from a single sample sequenced in a study of T-cell reconstitution after alpha-beta-depleted transplantation in children. During its preparation, the TCRbeta library received unique molecular identifiers. TCRdb independently ran MiXCR on the PCR reads; one entry per CDR3 protein. The repertoire holds 610,000 or so distinct CDR3 sequences, over 25% seen once, with under 45% in the top ten. Sample: PBMCs, taken before TCRalphabeta/CD19-depleted stem cell transplant. These receptors originate from a boy in the first two years of life with Wiskott-Aldrich syndrome, due to receive a stem cell transplant.

The chain carries TRBV5-6 and TRBJ1-1; 9 bases are a match to TRBD1. Germline V gene sequence: CDR1 SGHDT, CDR2 YYEEEE. Trimming removed 4 bases from V and 1 base from J; junction bases left unmatched: 5. The CDR3 is made up of 15 amino acids. The CDR3: CASSAGQGSNTEAFF. The CDR3 DNA sequence: TGTGCCAGCAGCGCAGGACAGGGGTCGAACACTGAAGCTTTCTTT.

This clonotype was observed at least ten times. The rearrangement joins TRBV5-1 to TRBJ2-7; D unresolved. The CDR3 spans 11 residues. The V gene lost 0 bases and the J gene lost 5 bases, with 3 bases spanning the gap. The germline CDR1 and CDR2 sequences are SGHRS and YFSETQ. The chain's CDR3 is CASSLEDEQYF. The CDR3 DNA sequence: TGCGCCAGCAGCTTGGAAGACGAGCAGTACTTC.

The sample holds many counts of this clonotype. DNA of the CDR3: TGTGCCAGCAGTCCAGACAGGGGTTCCGGGGAGCTGTTTTTT. This sequence encodes CASSPDRGSGELFF. The chain links TRBV2 to TRBJ2-2; the match to TRBD1 covers 8 bases. Germline-derived CDR1 and CDR2 are SNHLY and FYNNEI. The CDR3 runs 14 residues. V trimming: 5 bases; J trimming: 6 bases; junction bases outside the gene matches: 5.

The chain carries TRBV12-3 or TRBV12-4 and TRBJ2-6; D possibly matches TRBD1 or TRBD2 (6 bases each). The germline V and J ends were trimmed by 3 bases and 3 bases, with 9 bases remaining between them. This CDR3 comprises 15 residues. The CDR3 DNA follows: TGTGCCAGCAGTTTTGGGGGGCTTGGGGCCAACGTCCTGACTTTC. Protein product: CASSFGGLGANVLTF.

This clonotype was counted only a few times. This chain joins TRBV5-1 and TRBJ2-1; 8 nucleotides agree with TRBD2. The CDR3 is made up of 17 amino acids. J lost 4 bases, V lost 0 bases, and 9 bases had no gene match. Germline V gene lookup returns CDR1 SGHRS and CDR2 YFSETQ. DNA of the CDR3: TGCGCCAGCAGCTTGGCTAGGTCGGGAGGGCATTACAATGAGCAGTTCTTC. It codes for CASSLARSGGHYNEQFF.

V usage is TRBV20-1 and J usage is TRBJ1-2, with TRBD1 identical over 8 bases. Germline CDR1 DFQATT, CDR2 SNEGSKA (reference sequence). Losses at the gene ends were 0 bases for V and 5 bases for J; bases not matched to a gene: 11. The CDR3 totals 16 residues. The CDR3 loop is CSARDLRTGPVYGYTF. The CDR3 DNA is TGCAGTGCTAGAGATCTTCGGACAGGGCCTGTTTATGGCTACACCTTC.

This clonotype showed up just a few times. This chain uses TRBV7-9 with TRBJ2-5; maybe TRBD1 (6 bases). V dropped 6 bases and J dropped 4 bases, with 15 bases sitting between them. The germline gives CDR1 SEHNR, CDR2 FQNEAQ (reference sequence). This CDR3 region has 14 residues. The CDR3 DNA reads as TGTGCCAGCAGTTACCACCAGGGGACAGAGACCCAGTACTTC. Translated: CASSYHQGTETQYF.

The V gene is TRBV5-1, the J gene TRBJ2-5, with 14 bases matching TRBD2. The V gene's germline CDR1 is SGHRS and CDR2 YFSETQ. Trimming took 4 bases from V and 2 from J; bases not matched to a gene: 4. There are 16 residues in the CDR3. The CDR3 reads CASSPGLAGVQETQYF. The CDR3 DNA follows: TGCGCCAGCAGCCCGGGACTAGCGGGAGTACAAGAGACCCAGTACTTC.

The V gene is TRBV29-1, the J gene TRBJ1-2, with D possibly matching TRBD1 (6 bases). The CDR3 is 12 amino acids. The V end lost 6 bases, the J end lost 1 base, and 9 bases lay between the germline ends. Germline V gene sequence: CDR1 SQVTM, CDR2 ANQGSEA. The CDR3 DNA reads as TGCAGCGTACCCAGGGGTAACTATGGCTACACCTTC. Translated, it gives CSVPRGNYGYTF.

V and J are TRBV21-1 and TRBJ1-4; TRBD1 is the table's D call, not checked against the DNA. TRBV21-1 is deemed a pseudogene. The CDR3 sequence is 16 residues long. CDR3 nucleotide sequence: TGTGCCAGCAGCAGTCCGGGACAGAAGAGAAATGAAAAACTGTTTTTT. This codes for CASSSPGQKRNEKLFF.

The V and J genes are TRBV18 and TRBJ1-2; D call uncertain. V lost 8 bases and J 4 bases, leaving 14 bases between the germline ends. CDR3 length equals 13 residues. In germline, CDR1 is KGHSH, CDR2 LQKENI. The CDR3 loop reads CASGGRSLYGYTF. In DNA form, the CDR3 reads TGTGCCAGCGGTGGCAGGTCCCTCTATGGCTACACCTTC.

V is TRBV5-1 and J is TRBJ2-1; possibly TRBD1 or TRBD2 for D (5 bases each). V lost 7 bases, J lost 2 bases, and 16 bases lay in between. Germline values: CDR1 SGHRS, CDR2 YFSETQ. This CDR3 contains 15 residues. The CDR3 nucleotides are TGCGCCAGCTACAGGAGCGGAGCGACCTACAATGAGCAGTTCTTC. It yields the protein CASYRSGATYNEQFF.

V and J are TRBV10-3 and TRBJ2-1; 15 nucleotides align to TRBD2. Germline V CDR1 and CDR2: ENHRY, SYGVKD. The V segment lost 5 bases and the J segment 9 bases; nucleotides outside the gene matches: 11. CDR3 size: 17 residues. This CDR3 is CAISPDQGLAGGFEQFF. In nucleotides, the CDR3 is TGTGCCATCAGTCCCGACCAGGGACTAGCGGGAGGATTTGAGCAGTTCTTC.

The chain employs TRBV20-1 and TRBJ1-1, with D unresolved. The germline gives CDR1 DFQATT, CDR2 SNEGSKA (reference sequence). Trimming shortened V by 1 base and J by 4 bases, and 10 bases separated the two germline ends. CDR3 size: 13 residues. In nucleotides, the CDR3 is TGCAGTGCTAGAGTAGTTGGGCGCACTGAAGCTTTCTTT. Amino acid sequence: CSARVVGRTEAFF.

This clonotype showed up just a few times. The genes are TRBV5-6 and TRBJ2-3; D is tentatively TRBD1 or TRBD2 (8 bases each). Germline-derived CDR1 and CDR2 are SGHDT and YYEEEE. Trimming removed 3 bases from V and 6 bases from J, with 17 bases in between. CDR3 length: 15 amino acids. The DNA for the CDR3 is TGTGCCAGCAGCTGGGGGACAGGCGGGGGGGATACGCAGTATTTT. It translates to CASSWGTGGGDTQYF.

This clonotype turned up a few times. The V and J genes are TRBV15 and TRBJ2-5, with unresolved D. V shed 2 bases and J shed 7 bases, with 8 bases lying between them. Germline assignment: CDR1 LNHNV and CDR2 YYDKDF (reference sequence). CDR3 length equals 12 residues. CDR3 coding DNA: TGTGCCACCAGCAGATCTTTAGTGACCCAGTACTTC. This encodes CATSRSLVTQYF. The full variable domain, rest sourced from reference TRBV15 and TRBJ2-5, is DAMVIQNPRYQVTQFGKPVTLSCSQTLNHNVMYWYQQKSSQAPKLLFHYYDKDFNNEADTPDNFQSRRPNTSFCFLDIRSPGLGDTAMYLCATSRSLVTQYFGPGTRLLVL.

The rearrangement joins TRBV10-3 to TRBJ2-5, with 7 bases lining up with TRBD1. The CDR3 contains 14 residues. Germline-derived CDR1 and CDR2 are ENHRY and SYGVKD. V gave up 4 bases and J gave up 5 bases; unmatched junction bases: 7. The CDR3 loop is CAISARQGPETQYF. As DNA, the CDR3 is TGTGCCATCAGTGCCCGACAGGGACCCGAGACCCAGTACTTC.

The V and J genes are TRBV12-3 or TRBV12-4 and TRBJ1-1; D is unclear. The CDR3 has 14 amino acids. V was pared by 4 bases and J by 4 bases, with 13 bases between. The chain's CDR3 is CASSSVRKGTEAFF. CDR3 in DNA: TGTGCCAGCAGTTCCGTCAGAAAGGGCACTGAAGCTTTCTTT.

The rearrangement joins TRBV12-3 or TRBV12-4 to TRBJ2-4; D possibly uses TRBD1 or TRBD2 (5 bases each). Trimming stripped 1 base from V and 9 bases from J, with 10 bases between. CDR3 length: 13 residues. In DNA form, the CDR3 reads TGTGCCAGCAGTTTAGGGTGGGGGACCATTCAGTACTTC. This encodes CASSLGWGTIQYF.

This clonotype appeared a few times. The chain couples TRBV12-3 or TRBV12-4 to TRBJ1-3; 9 bases map to TRBD1. The CDR3 has 16 amino acids. Unmatched junction bases numbered 7, after V lost 3 bases and J lost 4 bases. The CDR3 here is CASSFNSGTGGNTIYF. DNA for the CDR3: TGTGCCAGCAGTTTTAACTCCGGGACAGGGGGAAACACCATATATTTT.

This sequence joins TRBV20-1 and TRBJ1-5; D unclear. CDR3 length: 12 residues. The V end lost 5 bases, the J end lost 0 bases, and 5 bases lay between the germline ends. Germline V gene sequence: CDR1 DFQATT, CDR2 SNEGSKA (reference sequence). Written as DNA, the CDR3 is TGCAGTGCTGGGTATAGCAATCAGCCCCAGCATTTT. This translates into CSAGYSNQPQHF.

This clonotype was seen more than once but under ten times. The J gene is TRBJ1-3, the V gene TRBV12-3 or TRBV12-4; D is undetermined. The CDR3 contains 10 residues. V was clipped by 5 bases and J by 5 bases, with 1 base between them. CDR3 protein: CASSRNTIYF. CDR3 sequence (DNA): TGTGCCAGCAGTAGAAACACCATATATTTT.

The chain employs TRBV20-1 and TRBJ2-5, with D perhaps matching TRBD2 (5 bases). The CDR3 is 12 amino acids. V lost 3 bases and J lost 7, with 12 bases in between. CDR1 DFQATT and CDR2 SNEGSKA come from the germline V gene (reference sequence). As DNA, the CDR3 is TGCAGTGCTAGTGGGCCACGGGGGACCCAGTACTTC. It codes for CSASGPRGTQYF.

The genes are TRBV7-2 and TRBJ1-1; D call uncertain. CDR3 length equals 12 residues. V lost 6 bases and J lost 10, with 15 bases in between. Germline V gene data show CDR1 as SGHTA and CDR2 as FQGNSA. DNA for the CDR3: TGTGCCAGCAGAGCGACCTACCGGGGAGCTTTCTTT. Translation gives CASRATYRGAFF.

This clonotype was seen more than once but under ten times. The rearrangement joins TRBV29-1 to TRBJ1-6; maybe TRBD1 (6 bases). Trimming shortened V by 5 bases and J by 6 bases, and 8 bases separated the two germline ends. Per the germline V gene, CDR1 is SQVTM and CDR2 is ANQGSEA. This CDR3 comprises 12 residues. This chain's CDR3 is CSVKDSNSPLHF. As DNA, the CDR3 is TGCAGCGTTAAGGACAGTAATTCACCCCTCCACTTT.

The genes are TRBV20-1 and TRBJ2-1; possibly TRBD1 for D (5 bases). Looked up from germline, CDR1 is DFQATT and CDR2 is SNEGSKA (reference sequence). This CDR3 spans 13 amino acids. Here the CDR3 DNA reads TGCAGGGCGAGGACACCGATCGACAATGAGCAGTTCTTC. It codes for CRARTPIDNEQFF.

This rearrangement joins TRBV5-1 to TRBJ2-3; D is uncertain. The CDR3 is 15 residues long. Germline values: CDR1 SGHRS, CDR2 YFSETQ. V gave up 4 bases and J gave up 6 bases, with 18 bases separating them. The CDR3 sequence is CASSPRTSPADTQYF. The CDR3 nucleotides read TGCGCCAGCAGCCCGCGGACGTCTCCGGCGGATACGCAGTATTTT.

This clonotype was found a few times. The V gene is TRBV5-5, the J gene TRBJ2-7, with unresolved D. With 0 bases removed from V and 3 bases from J, the gap between germline ends came to 7 bases. Germline values: CDR1 SGHKS, CDR2 YYEKEE (reference sequence). This CDR3 has 13 residues. The CDR3 coding sequence is TGTGCCAGCAGCTTGGCCAAGGACTACGAGCAGTACTTC. Its protein is CASSLAKDYEQYF.

The V call is TRBV10-3, the J call TRBJ2-7, with TRBD2 matching 8 bases. This CDR3 has 14 residues. Per the germline V gene, CDR1 is ENHRY and CDR2 is SYGVKD. V was clipped by 5 bases and J by 2 bases; unmatched bases: 5. The CDR3: CAISNGRGPYEQYF. The CDR3 DNA reads as TGTGCCATCAGTAACGGGAGGGGCCCCTACGAGCAGTACTTC.

The sample holds a few counts of this clonotype. CDR3 bases: TGCGCCAGCAGGGACAGGGTCCAAGAGACCCAGTACTTC. Amino acids: CASRDRVQETQYF. The chain uses TRBV5-1 and TRBJ2-5, with TRBD1 matching over 8 bases. Germline assignment: CDR1 SGHRS and CDR2 YFSETQ. The CDR3 is made up of 13 amino acids. Unmatched junction bases numbered 1, after V lost 5 bases and J lost 1 base.